This TCR beta chain was identified during a study of T cells after yellow fever vaccination. Study-wide results and limits: A small proportion of clonotypes was detected in both the CD4 and CD8 compartments. Though it reached lower strength, the secondary response hit its peak faster, day 5 versus 15.

Germline CDR1 and CDR2: SEHNR and FQNEAQ (reference sequence). V lost 2 bases, J lost 4 bases, and 11 bases lay in between. This CDR3 spans 15 amino acids. TCR cDNA, made by 5'RACE template switching, carried an added universal primer site and UMIs. TCRdb redid the calling of the 5' RACE reads with MiXCR, one entry per CDR3 protein. The sample holds a few hundred thousand distinct CDR3 sequences, less than 9.5% seen once. About this clonotype itself: Antigen: not known.

Sequences were derived from CD4+ T cells sorted from PBMCs, sampled 5 days after the yellow fever booster vaccination. The chain joins TRBV7-9 to TRBJ2-2; D may be TRBD2 (5 bases). The receptor was derived from a man aged 18 to 30 who received the YFV17D yellow fever vaccine. The CDR3 region has the DNA TGTGCCAGCAGCTTATCAACTAGGACCACCGGGGAGCTGTTTTTT. Its translation is CASSLSTRTTGELFF.